This T cell receptor (beta chain) derives from a study of spatial heterogeneity in lung cancer. Study background: Unique TCR and UMI combinations averaged more than ten appearances each in raw reads. General observations from the study: Blood carried ubiquitous expanded tumor TCRs more at resection than follow-up.

Time point described: sample taken at primary tumor resection. The input material, whole RNA from tumor, nontumor lung or frozen PBMC, was sequenced unsorted. This clonotype was observed a few times. The antigen remains unidentified. Every TCR cDNA molecule bore its own unique molecular identifier. A single record per CDR3 protein comes from TCRdb applying MiXCR to the 5' RACE reads. The table records tens of thousands of distinct CDR3 sequences, about 12% of them present only once. The clonotype comes from a male donor with early-stage non-small cell lung cancer. Sequenced here: PBMCs, sampled at surgery.

The DNA for the CDR3 is TGTGCCAGCAGTAAGACAGGGCCGCAGCCCCAGCATTTT. It is translated as CASSKTGPQPQHF. The chain carries TRBV6-2 or TRBV6-3 and TRBJ1-5; 7 bases are shared with TRBD1. Germline V gene lookup returns CDR1 MNHEY and CDR2 SVGEGT. CDR3 length: 13 residues. With 5 bases clipped from V and 7 bases from J, the junction kept 5 bases outside the gene matches.